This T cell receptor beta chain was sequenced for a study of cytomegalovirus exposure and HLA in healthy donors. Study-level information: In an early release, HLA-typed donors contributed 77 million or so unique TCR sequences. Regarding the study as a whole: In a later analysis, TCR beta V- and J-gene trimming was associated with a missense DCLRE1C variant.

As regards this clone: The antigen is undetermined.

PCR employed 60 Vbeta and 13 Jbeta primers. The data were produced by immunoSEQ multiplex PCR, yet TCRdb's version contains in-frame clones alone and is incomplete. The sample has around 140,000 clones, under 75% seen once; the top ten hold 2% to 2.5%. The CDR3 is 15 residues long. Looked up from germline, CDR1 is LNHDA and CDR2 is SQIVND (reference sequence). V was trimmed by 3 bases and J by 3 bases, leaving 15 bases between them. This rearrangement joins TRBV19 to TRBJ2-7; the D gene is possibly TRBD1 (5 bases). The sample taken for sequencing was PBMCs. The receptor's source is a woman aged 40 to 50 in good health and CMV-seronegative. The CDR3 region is CASSMVQDGGYEQYF. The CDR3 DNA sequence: TGTGCCAGTAGTATGGTACAGGACGGCGGCTACGAGCAGTACTTC. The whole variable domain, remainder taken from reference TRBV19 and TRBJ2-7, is DGGITQSPKYLFRKEGQNVTLSCEQNLNHDAMYWYRQDPGQGLRLIYYSQIVNDFQKGDIAEGYSVSREKKESFPLTVTSAQKNPTAFYLCASSMVQDGGYEQYFGPGTRLTVT.